This T cell receptor beta chain was identified in a study of beta chain features in type 1 diabetes. Study details: Age, gender and cell yields were similar between patients and healthy donors.

Overall study results and limits: All four CD4+ subsets of Type 1 diabetes patients contained TCRB CDR3s that were moderately but significantly shorter. Naive, central memory and Treg TCRB repertoires appeared more alike in patients than in healthy donors.

This clone was seen a single time. Its antigen is currently unknown. Every bit of the isolated RNA underwent reverse transcription, so sequencing read expressed TCRB transcripts. There were several million reads on average in the naive, central memory and regulatory T cell samples. Assay: immunoSEQ multiplex PCR; the TCRdb copy retains only in-frame clones and omits some. The profile covers 150,000 to 170,000 clones, with 10% appearing a single time and more than 0.45% taken by the ten largest. The V gene's germline CDR1 is PRHDT and CDR2 FYEKMQ (reference sequence). Losses at the gene ends were 4 bases for V and 6 bases for J; bases not matched to a gene: 14. CDR3 size: 16 residues.

The rearrangement joins TRBV13 to TRBJ1-2; 7 nucleotides match TRBD1. This clonotype originated in a man aged 25 to 45 with type 1 diabetes. The sequenced sample was central memory CD4+ T cells from blood. The CDR3 reads CASSSRQGWAEDGYTF. DNA of the CDR3: TGTGCCAGCAGCTCTCGACAGGGCTGGGCAGAAGATGGCTACACCTTC.